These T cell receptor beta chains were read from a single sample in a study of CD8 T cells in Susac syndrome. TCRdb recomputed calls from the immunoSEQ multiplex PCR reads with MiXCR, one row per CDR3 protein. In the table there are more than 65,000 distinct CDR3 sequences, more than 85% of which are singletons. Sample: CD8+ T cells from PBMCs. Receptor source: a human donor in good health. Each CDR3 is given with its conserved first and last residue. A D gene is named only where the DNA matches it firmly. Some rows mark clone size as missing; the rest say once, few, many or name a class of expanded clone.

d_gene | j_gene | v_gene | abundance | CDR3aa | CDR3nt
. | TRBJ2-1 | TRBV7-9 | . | CASSSIWGRSDNEQFF | TGTGCCAGCAGCTCCATTTGGGGGAGGTCGGACAATGAGCAGTTCTTC
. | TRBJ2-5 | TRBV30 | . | CAWDEGGTETQYF | TGTGCCTGGGATGAGGGGGGGACAGAGACCCAGTACTTC
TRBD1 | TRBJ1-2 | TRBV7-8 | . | CASSLERGTVNYGYTF | TGTGCCAGCAGCTTAGAAAGAGGGACAGTGAACTATGGCTACACCTTC
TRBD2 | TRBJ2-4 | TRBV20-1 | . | CSARDGLALGSPLVSAKNIQYF | TGCAGTGCTAGAGACGGACTAGCGCTGGGTTCCCCACTAGTCTCAGCCAAAAACATTCAGTACTTC
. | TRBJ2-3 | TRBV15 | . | CATSTQAGWGTDTQYF | TGTGCCACCAGCACCCAGGCAGGTTGGGGGACAGATACGCAGTATTTT
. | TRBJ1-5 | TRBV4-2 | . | CASSPGGGVNNQPQHF | TGTGCCAGCAGCCCCGGAGGAGGGGTTAACAATCAGCCCCAGCATTTT
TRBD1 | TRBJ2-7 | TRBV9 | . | CASSVGTGAYEQYF | TGTGCCAGCAGCGTAGGGACAGGCGCCTACGAGCAGTACTTC
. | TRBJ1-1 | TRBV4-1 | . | CASSQDVRVITEAFF | TGCGCCAGCAGCCAAGACGTCAGGGTGATCACTGAAGCTTTCTTT
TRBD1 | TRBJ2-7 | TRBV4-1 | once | CASSHQTGSFYEQYF | TGCGCCAGCAGCCACCAGACAGGGTCTTTCTACGAGCAGTACTTC
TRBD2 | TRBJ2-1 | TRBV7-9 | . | CASSLGTSRGRSFAVEQFF | TGTGCCAGCAGCCTCGGGACTAGCCGTGGGAGGTCATTCGCGGTTGAGCAGTTCTTC
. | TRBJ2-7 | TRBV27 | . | CASKPTGLYEQYF | TGTGCCAGCAAGCCCACAGGGCTCTACGAGCAGTACTTC
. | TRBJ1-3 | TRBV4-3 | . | CASSQGWTSGNTIYF | TGCGCCAGCAGCCAAGGATGGACCTCTGGAAACACCATATATTTT
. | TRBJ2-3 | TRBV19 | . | CATKRGDTQYF | TGTGCCACAAAGCGCGGAGATACGCAGTATTTT
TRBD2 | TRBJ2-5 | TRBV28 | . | CASTPGTSGTSQETQYF | TGTGCCAGCACCCCGGGGACTAGCGGGACTAGCCAAGAGACCCAGTACTTC
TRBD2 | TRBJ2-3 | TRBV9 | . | CASSGGGEAGDTQYF | TGTGCCAGCAGCGGCGGGGGGGAGGCTGGAGATACGCAGTATTTT
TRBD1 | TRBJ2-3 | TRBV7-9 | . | CASSSTGEATDTQYF | TGTGCCAGCAGCTCGACAGGGGAGGCCACAGATACGCAGTATTTT
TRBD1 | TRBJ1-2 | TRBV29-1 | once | CSVEDSKGAANYGYTF | TGCAGCGTTGAAGATAGTAAGGGGGCTGCTAACTATGGCTACACCTTC
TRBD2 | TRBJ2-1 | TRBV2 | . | CASSADWSGGNTNEQFF | TGTGCCAGCAGTGCCGACTGGAGCGGGGGCAATACAAATGAGCAGTTCTTC
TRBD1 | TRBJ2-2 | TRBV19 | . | CASSRTGAGELFF | TGTGCCAGTAGTAGGACAGGGGCCGGGGAGCTGTTTTTT
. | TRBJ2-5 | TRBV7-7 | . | CASSPERKQETQYF | TGTGCTAGCAGCCCAGAGCGGAAGCAAGAGACCCAGTACTTC
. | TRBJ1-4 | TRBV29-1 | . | CSVADSLPEKLFF | TGCAGCGTGGCGGACAGCCTTCCTGAAAAACTGTTTTTT
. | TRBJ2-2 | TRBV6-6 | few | CASSYPTGELFF | TGTGCCAGCAGTTACCCCACCGGGGAGCTGTTTTTT
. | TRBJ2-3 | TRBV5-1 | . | CASSLVGGDTQYF | TGCGCCAGCAGCTTGGTGGGTGGAGATACGCAGTATTTT
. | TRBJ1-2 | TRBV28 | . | CASKGGSIHGYTF | TGTGCCAGCAAGGGGGGGTCGATCCATGGCTACACCTTC
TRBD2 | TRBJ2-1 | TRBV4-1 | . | CASSQDRTSGSYNEQFF | TGCGCCAGCAGCCAAGATCGGACTAGCGGGAGCTACAATGAGCAGTTCTTC
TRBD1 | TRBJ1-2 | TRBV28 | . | CASSSLDAGTGYYGYTF | TGTGCCAGCAGTTCTTTGGATGCCGGGACAGGGTACTATGGCTACACCTTC
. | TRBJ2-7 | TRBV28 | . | CASSLMGRSEQYF | TGTGCCAGCAGTTTAATGGGGAGATCCGAGCAGTACTTC
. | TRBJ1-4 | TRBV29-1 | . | CSVLSRAVSNEKLFF | TGCAGCGTGTTGTCCAGGGCGGTGTCTAATGAAAAACTGTTTTTT
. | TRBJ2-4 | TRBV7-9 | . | CASSADRSSNIQYF | TGTGCCAGCAGCGCTGACAGGAGTAGTAACATTCAGTACTTC
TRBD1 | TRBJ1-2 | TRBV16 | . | CASSQGDRGIGYTF | TGTGCCAGCAGCCAGGGGGACAGGGGTATCGGCTACACCTTC
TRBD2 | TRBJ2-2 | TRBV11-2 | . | CASSLIAAGGGLHGELFF | TGTGCCAGCAGCCTAATAGCCGCGGGAGGGGGGTTGCACGGGGAGCTGTTTTTT
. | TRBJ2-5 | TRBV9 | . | CASSVVPKETQYF | TGTGCCAGCAGCGTAGTTCCGAAAGAGACCCAGTACTTC
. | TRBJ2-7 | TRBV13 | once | CASSLGSGQLISYEQYF | TGTGCCAGCAGCTTAGGTTCCGGACAGTTAATATCCTACGAGCAGTACTTC
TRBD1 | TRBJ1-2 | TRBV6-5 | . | CASSYSETGQDYGYTF | TGTGCCAGCAGTTACTCGGAAACTGGACAGGACTATGGCTACACCTTC
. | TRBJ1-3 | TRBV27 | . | CASSSIYGSGNTIYF | TGTGCCAGCAGCTCCATTTACGGCTCGGGAAACACCATATATTTT
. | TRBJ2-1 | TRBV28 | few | CASSLWNEQFF | TGTGCCAGCAGTCTCTGGAATGAGCAGTTCTTC
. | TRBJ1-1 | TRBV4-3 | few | CASSQDGSGDNTEAFF | TGCGCCAGCAGCCAGGACGGGTCAGGGGACAACACTGAAGCTTTCTTT
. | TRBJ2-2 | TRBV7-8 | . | CASSLLGVAGELFF | TGTGCCAGCAGCTTGCTGGGGGTCGCCGGGGAGCTGTTTTTT
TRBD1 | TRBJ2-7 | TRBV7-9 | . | CASSSRQGRYEQYF | TGTGCCAGCAGCTCCCGACAGGGGCGCTACGAGCAGTACTTC
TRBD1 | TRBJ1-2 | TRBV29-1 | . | CSGMTGDGYTF | TGCAGCGGGATGACAGGGGATGGCTACACCTTC
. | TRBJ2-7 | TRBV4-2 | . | CASSQEYSSYEQYF | TGTGCCAGCAGCCAAGAGTATTCCTCCTACGAGCAGTACTTC
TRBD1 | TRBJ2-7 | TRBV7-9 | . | CASSPRTGEGFYEQYF | TGTGCCAGCAGCCCGAGGACAGGCGAAGGGTTCTACGAGCAGTACTTC
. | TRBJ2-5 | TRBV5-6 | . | CASSLEFGTDQETQYF | TGTGCCAGCAGCTTGGAGTTCGGGACGGACCAAGAGACCCAGTACTTC
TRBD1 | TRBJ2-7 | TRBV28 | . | CASRTGDGTGMNEQYF | TGTGCCAGCAGGACCGGAGACGGGACAGGGATGAACGAGCAGTACTTC
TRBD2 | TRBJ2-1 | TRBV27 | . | CASSLFERGGSNEQFF | TGTGCCAGCAGTTTATTCGAGCGGGGGGGCAGTAATGAGCAGTTCTTC
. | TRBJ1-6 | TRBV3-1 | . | CASSQGTGSPLHF | TGTGCCAGCAGCCAAGGAACAGGTTCACCCCTCCACTTT
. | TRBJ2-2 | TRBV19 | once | CASSMSYTGELFF | TGTGCCAGTAGTATGTCCTACACCGGGGAGCTGTTTTTT
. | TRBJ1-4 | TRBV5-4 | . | CASSRGAPEKLFF | TGTGCCAGCAGCAGAGGGGCGCCGGAAAAACTGTTTTTT
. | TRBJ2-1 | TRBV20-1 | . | CSARDLYGEYNEQFF | TGCAGTGCTAGAGATCTCTACGGGGAGTACAATGAGCAGTTCTTC
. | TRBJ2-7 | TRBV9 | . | CASSVGQGTYEQYF | TGTGCCAGCAGCGTAGGCCAGGGAACCTACGAGCAGTACTTC